The T cell receptor beta chain under discussion was sequenced for a study of blood T cell repertoires in COVID-19. This clone appeared a few times. Measured with immunoSEQ multiplex PCR; TCRdb has only the in-frame clones, and not every one. The sample yields roughly 290,000 clones, roughly 88% seen once. V lost 0 bases and J 12 bases, leaving 15 bases between the germline ends. This CDR3 has 14 amino acids. Germline CDR1 is MRHNA and CDR2 is SNTAGT. Resolution of symptoms, clearance, or two negative PCRs was present in recovered Cohort 3 donors. The V gene is TRBV6-4, the J gene TRBJ2-1; D may be TRBD2 (5 bases). The sequencing sample was made of PBMCs or T cells enriched from blood (not recorded which). The clonotype comes from a woman aged 30 to 39 who had recovered from COVID-19. CDR3 in DNA: TGTGCCAGCAGTGACTCGAGGACTTCAGGAGGGCAGTTCTTC. Protein: CASSDSRTSGGQFF.